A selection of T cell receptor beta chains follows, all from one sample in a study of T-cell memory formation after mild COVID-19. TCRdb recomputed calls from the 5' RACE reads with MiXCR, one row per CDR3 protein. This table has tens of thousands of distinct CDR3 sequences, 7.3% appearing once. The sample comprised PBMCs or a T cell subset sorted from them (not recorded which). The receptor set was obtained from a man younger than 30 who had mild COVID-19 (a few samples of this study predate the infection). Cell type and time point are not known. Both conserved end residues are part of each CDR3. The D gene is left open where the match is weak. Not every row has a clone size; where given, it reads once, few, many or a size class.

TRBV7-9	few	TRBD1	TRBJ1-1	CASSLAWGQGSTEAFF	TGTGCCAGCAGCTTAGCATGGGGACAGGGGAGCACTGAAGCTTTCTTT
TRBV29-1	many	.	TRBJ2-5	CSGGNYQETQYF	TGCAGCGGTGGTAACTACCAAGAGACCCAGTACTTC
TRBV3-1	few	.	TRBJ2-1	CASSSSIPPRKEQFF	.
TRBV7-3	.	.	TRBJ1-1	CASSPDSNTEAFF	TGTGCCAGCAGCCCCGACTCGAACACTGAAGCTTTCTTT
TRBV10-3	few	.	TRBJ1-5	CAIGEEGRAQHF	TGTGCCATAGGAGAGGAAGGGAGAGCCCAGCATTTT
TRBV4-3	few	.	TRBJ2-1	CASSQDWAYEQFF	TGCGCCAGCAGCCAAGATTGGGCCTATGAGCAGTTCTTC
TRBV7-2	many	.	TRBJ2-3	CASSSGYSTDTQYF	TGTGCCAGCAGCTCTGGATATTCCACAGATACGCAGTATTTT
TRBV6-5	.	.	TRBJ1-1	CASSFRATGVGTEAFF	TGTGCCAGCAGCTTCCGAGCCACAGGCGTAGGCACTGAAGCTTTCTTT
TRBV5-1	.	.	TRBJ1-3	CASSLAGEPSGNTIYF	TGCGCCAGCAGCTTGGCCGGTGAGCCCTCTGGAAACACCATATATTTT
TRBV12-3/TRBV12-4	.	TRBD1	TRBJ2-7	CASRATGQGWCEQYF	TGTGCCAGCAGGGCGACGGGACAGGGGTGGTGCGAGCAGTACTTC
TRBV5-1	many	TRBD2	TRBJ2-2	CASSFSGLAGGLGTGELFF	TGCGCCAGCAGCTTCTCCGGACTAGCGGGGGGGCTCGGCACCGGGGAGCTGTTTTTT
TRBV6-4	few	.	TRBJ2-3	CASSADRARRNTQYF	TGTGCCAGCAGTGCTGACCGAGCGAGGCGGAATACGCAGTATTTT
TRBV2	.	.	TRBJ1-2	CALMNGERDGYTF	TGTGCCCTCATGAACGGGGAGAGGGATGGCTACACCTTC
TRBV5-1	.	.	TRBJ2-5	CASRKGGRTLARTETQYF	TGCGCCAGCAGGAAAGGGGGTCGAACCTTGGCCAGGACAGAGACCCAGTACTTC
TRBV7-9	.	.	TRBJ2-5	CASSSRGYQETQYF	TGTGCCAGCAGCTCCCGAGGGTACCAAGAGACCCAGTACTTC
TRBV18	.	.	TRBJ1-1	CASSPLGAVTGTEAFF	TGTGCCAGCTCACCACTGGGAGCGGTAACGGGAACTGAAGCTTTCTTT
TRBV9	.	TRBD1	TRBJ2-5	CASSLGTGGLETQYF	TGTGCCAGCAGCCTTGGGACAGGGGGTTTAGAGACCCAGTACTTC
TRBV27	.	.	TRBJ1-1	CASSYKKNTEAFF	TGTGCCAGCAGCTATAAGAAGAACACTGAAGCTTTCTTT
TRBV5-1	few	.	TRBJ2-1	CASSPFVGGGNEQFF	TGCGCCAGCAGCCCCTTTGTCGGTGGCGGCAATGAGCAGTTCTTC
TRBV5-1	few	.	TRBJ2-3	CASSFRFQGTPVADTQYF	TGCGCCAGCAGCTTTCGGTTTCAAGGGACCCCCGTGGCAGATACGCAGTATTTT
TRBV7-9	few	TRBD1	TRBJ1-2	CASSFAGGGYTF	TGTGCCAGCAGCTTTGCAGGGGGTGGCTACACCTTC
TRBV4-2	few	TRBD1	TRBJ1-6	CASSQDTRGRRSPLHF	TGTGCCAGCAGCCAAGATACCAGGGGGCGCCGGTCACCCCTCCACTTT